This T cell receptor (beta chain) stems from a study of blood T cell repertoires in COVID-19. Study in general: Material from acute and convalescent COVID-19 was sourced from the United States, Italy and Spain. Sources were T cells, B-cell-depleted T cells, or PBMCs; the material itself was cDNA or gDNA.

Participants' own reports of clinical history determined their cohort assignment. For recovered donors of Cohort 3, there were two negative PCRs, clearance, or symptom resolution. Assay used: immunoSEQ multiplex PCR; TCRdb lists only in-frame clones, some missing. The sample includes almost 500,000 clones, around 85% seen only once; the top ten take 6.5% to 8.5%. CDR1 is SGHTA and CDR2 is FQGNSA in the germline V gene. Trimming at V came to 5 bases and at J to 4 bases, leaving 11 bases not matched to a gene. The length of the CDR3 is 17 residues. The origin of this receptor is a woman aged 55-70 years who had recovered from COVID-19. Sequencing was carried out using PBMCs or T cells enriched from blood (not recorded which). V and J are TRBV7-2 and TRBJ1-6; 7 positions agree with TRBD1. CDR3 in amino acids: CASSPLKGASYNSPLHF. In nucleotides, the CDR3 is TGTGCCAGCAGCCCCTTAAAGGGGGCGTCGTATAATTCACCCCTCCACTTT.